These 20 T cell receptor beta chains share one sample of origin, sequenced in a study of long-term antiretroviral therapy in people with HIV. Run at survey level, the immunoSEQ assay was version v3.0. Here immunoSEQ multiplex PCR was the method, and the copy in TCRdb shows in-frame clones only, minus some. The sample includes approximately 20,000 clones, 75% to 90% of them seen just once. The sample consisted of unsorted PBMCs, taken 4.2 years after starting antiretroviral therapy. Receptors were obtained from a man between 45 and 60 years old with HIV.

The chain joins TRBV6-1 to TRBJ1-2; 8 bases map to TRBD1. Germline CDR1 is MNHNS and CDR2 is SASEGT. The CDR3 is made up of 13 amino acids. Trimming at V came to 6 bases and at J to 2 bases, leaving 2 bases not matched to a gene. The chain's CDR3 is CASRRQGNYGYTF. The CDR3 DNA follows: TGTGCCAGCAGGAGACAGGGGAACTATGGCTACACCTTC.

The chain recombines TRBV2 with TRBJ2-3, with 7 bases aligning to TRBD2. The germline CDR1 and CDR2 sequences are SNHLY and FYNNEI. J was trimmed by 0 bases and V by 10 bases; bases with no gene match: 7. The CDR3 extends over 14 amino acids. DNA of the CDR3: TGTGCCACTCGGGGGGTCACTAGCACAGATACGCAGTATTTT. Amino acid sequence: CATRGVTSTDTQYF.

This chain connects TRBV15 to TRBJ2-2; D not certain. V was trimmed by 8 bases and J by 1 base, leaving 14 bases between them. The CDR3 loop spans 15 amino acids. Germline CDR1 LNHNV, CDR2 YYDKDF (reference sequence). The CDR3 DNA reads TGTGCCACCGGTCGATGGGGTCTGAACACCGGGGAGCTGTTTTTT. It translates to CATGRWGLNTGELFF.

This chain joins TRBV10-3 and TRBJ2-3; no definite D call. The V gene lost 2 bases and the J gene lost 5 bases, with 5 bases spanning the gap. The CDR3 runs 12 residues. CDR1 is ENHRY and CDR2 is SYGVKD in the germline V gene. This CDR3 reads CAISERVDTQYF. DNA of the CDR3: TGTGCCATCAGTGAGCGGGTAGATACGCAGTATTTT.

V gene TRBV6-1 combines with J gene TRBJ2-7; a possible D gene is TRBD1 (6 bases). Looked up from germline, CDR1 is MNHNS and CDR2 is SASEGT. The CDR3 loop spans 14 amino acids. V was trimmed by 7 bases and J by 5 bases, leaving 18 bases between them. In nucleotides, the CDR3 is TGTGCCAGCACTGGGAGTGGACAGTACAACGAGCAGTACTTC. Translation gives CASTGSGQYNEQYF.

The rearrangement uses TRBV19 and TRBJ1-1; the match to TRBD1 covers 9 bases. V lost 3 bases and J lost 6; bases outside the gene matches: 14. CDR1 is LNHDA, CDR2 SQIVND, per germline (reference sequence). This CDR3 contains 17 residues. In DNA form, the CDR3 reads TGTGCCAGTAGTATTGGCCTTGAAGGGACAGGGCGACCTGAAGCTTTCTTT. It yields the protein CASSIGLEGTGRPEAFF. Variable domain in full (rest from reference TRBV19 and TRBJ1-1): DGGITQSPKYLFRKEGQNVTLSCEQNLNHDAMYWYRQDPGQGLRLIYYSQIVNDFQKGDIAEGYSVSREKKESFPLTVTSAQKNPTAFYLCASSIGLEGTGRPEAFFGQGTRLTVV.

The chain recombines TRBV5-1 with TRBJ2-1; TRBD2 is a possible D gene (5 bases). The CDR3 has 13 residues. The V end lost 4 bases, the J end lost 6 bases, and 11 bases lay between the germline ends. CDR1 and CDR2 from the germline V gene are SGHRS and YFSETQ. CDR3 DNA: TGCGCCAGCAGCAATCCTACTAGCAATGAGCAGTTCTTC. Its protein is CASSNPTSNEQFF.

The chain employs TRBV25-1 and TRBJ1-2; D is ambiguous. The V gene's germline CDR1 is MGHDK and CDR2 SYGVNS. This CDR3 is 14 amino acids long. Trimming pared 2 bases from V and 8 bases from J, leaving 15 bases between. The CDR3 DNA reads as TGTGCCAGCAGTGAAAATAGGTCCCCTAGGGGCTACACCTTC. It codes for CASSENRSPRGYTF.

V usage is TRBV4-3 and J usage is TRBJ2-7, with a weak D call TRBD1 (6 bases). The CDR3 contains 14 residues. Per germline, CDR1 LGHNA and CDR2 YSLEER. Trimming took off 4 bases at V and 3 bases at J, with 13 bases between the two ends. CDR3 in amino acids: CASSLSTGGYEQYF. In DNA form, the CDR3 reads TGCGCCAGCAGCCTCTCGACAGGAGGCTACGAGCAGTACTTC.

The chain uses TRBV6-5 and TRBJ2-2; D gene uncertain. Trimming removed 6 bases at V and 2 bases at J, with 1 base between. CDR1 and CDR2 from the germline V gene are MNHEY and SVGAGI. CDR3 length: 11 residues. The CDR3 coding sequence is TGTGCCAGCAGAAACACCGGGGAGCTGTTTTTT. Its translation: CASRNTGELFF.

The chain uses TRBV28 and TRBJ1-3; the match to TRBD1 covers 8 bases. The germline V gene has CDR1 MDHEN and CDR2 SYDVKM. The trim removed 5 bases at V and 3 bases at J, leaving 3 bases unmatched. The CDR3 spans 14 residues. The CDR3 spells CASSETGVGNTIYF. CDR3 in DNA: TGTGCCAGCAGTGAGACAGGGGTTGGAAACACCATATATTTT. The full variable domain, with the rest looked up from reference TRBV28 and TRBJ1-3, is DVKVTQSSRYLVKRTGEKVFLECVQDMDHENMFWYRQDPGLGLRLIYFSYDVKMKEKGDIPEGYSVSREKKERFSLILESASTNQTSMYLCASSETGVGNTIYFGEGSWLTVV.

In its sample, this clone was seen once. The gene calls are TRBV19 and TRBJ1-1; no reliable D call. Per germline, CDR1 LNHDA and CDR2 SQIVND (reference sequence). The germline V and J ends were trimmed by 6 bases and 7 bases, with 12 bases remaining between them. CDR3 length: 12 residues. Here the CDR3 DNA reads TGTGCCAGTAGGATCGGAGGCCTTGAAGCTTTCTTT. Its protein product is CASRIGGLEAFF.

The chain joins TRBV14 to TRBJ2-1, with D possibly matching TRBD2 (6 bases). The CDR3 sequence is 18 residues long. Looked up from germline, CDR1 is SGHDN and CDR2 is FVKESK. V lost 2 bases, J lost 0 bases, and 17 bases lay in between. The CDR3, as DNA: TGTGCCAGCAGCCAAAACTGGTGGGGGGAAAGCTCCTACAATGAGCAGTTCTTC. It yields the protein CASSQNWWGESSYNEQFF. The variable domain in full, completed from reference TRBV14 and TRBJ2-1, reads EAGVTQFPSHSVIEKGQTVTLRCDPISGHDNLYWYRRVMGKEIKFLLHFVKESKQDESGMPNNRFLAERTGGTYSTLKVQPAELEDSGVYFCASSQNWWGESSYNEQFFGPGTRLTVL.

The chain is built from TRBV7-7 and TRBJ2-7, with 9 bases identical to TRBD1. CDR3 length: 14 residues. J gave up 5 bases and V 9 bases, and 11 bases lay outside the gene matches. Per germline, CDR1 SSHAT and CDR2 FNYEAQ (reference sequence). The CDR3: CASSRGTGFHEQYF. The CDR3, as DNA: TGTGCCAGTAGTCGGGGGACAGGGTTCCACGAGCAGTACTTC. The complete variable domain, with remaining parts taken from reference TRBV7-7 and TRBJ2-7, reads GAGVSQSPRYKVTKRGQDVTLRCDPISSHATLYWYQQALGQGPEFLTYFNYEAQPDKSGLPSDRFSAERPEGSISTLTIQRTEQRDSAMYRCASSRGTGFHEQYFGPGTRLTVT.

This rearrangement joins TRBV6-1 to TRBJ2-3; D is undetermined. Trimming pared 4 bases from V and 2 bases from J, leaving 7 bases between. The CDR3 extends over 13 amino acids. From germline, CDR1 is MNHNS and CDR2 SASEGT. Here the CDR3 DNA reads TGTGCCAGCAGTGGGTACGACACAGATACGCAGTATTTT. As protein: CASSGYDTDTQYF.

The chain joins TRBV18 to TRBJ1-5; tentatively, D is TRBD1 (5 bases). V was clipped by 4 bases and J by 5 bases, with 9 bases between them. Looked up from germline, CDR1 is KGHSH and CDR2 is LQKENI. The CDR3 loop spans 13 amino acids. Here the CDR3 DNA reads TGTGCCAGCTCACTGGGGGGAGATCAGCCCCAGCATTTT. It translates to CASSLGGDQPQHF.

The V call is TRBV30, the J call TRBJ1-6; no clear D. This CDR3 comprises 12 residues. In germline, CDR1 is GTSNPN, CDR2 SVGIG (reference sequence). Trimming pared 6 bases from V and 14 bases from J, leaving 17 bases between. Written as DNA, the CDR3 is TGTGCCTGCTCAGAGAATCGAGAAACCCTCCACTTT. It specifies CACSENRETLHF. Looking up the rest from reference TRBV30 and TRBJ1-6 gives the full variable domain: SQTIHQWPATLVQPVGSPLSLECTVEGTSNPNLYWYRQAAGRGLQLLFYSVGIGQISSEVPQNLSASRPQDRQFILSSKKLLLSDSGFYLCACSENRETLHFGNGTRLTVT.

The V and J genes are TRBV14 and TRBJ2-1, with a possible D match to TRBD2 (6 bases). V lost 1 base, J lost 7 bases, and 8 bases lay in between. The germline CDR1 and CDR2 sequences are SGHDN and FVKESK. The CDR3 extends over 13 amino acids. The CDR3 region is CASSQVGGNEQFF. CDR3 nucleotide sequence: TGTGCCAGCAGCCAAGTAGGAGGGAATGAGCAGTTCTTC.

The rearrangement uses TRBV5-1 and TRBJ1-4; 10 bases fit TRBD1. CDR3 size: 15 residues. Germline loops: CDR1 SGHRS, CDR2 YFSETQ. J gave up 8 bases and V 4 bases, and 8 bases lay outside the gene matches. The CDR3, as DNA: TGCGCCAGCAGCCCCGGACAGGGGGGAGTGGAAAAACTGTTTTTT. Amino acids: CASSPGQGGVEKLFF. The whole variable domain, filled in from reference TRBV5-1 and TRBJ1-4, reads KAGVTQTPRYLIKTRGQQVTLSCSPISGHRSVSWYQQTPGQGLQFLFEYFSETQRNKGNFPGRFSGRQFSNSRSEMNVSTLELGDSALYLCASSPGQGGVEKLFFGSGTQLSVL.

The genes are TRBV5-4 and TRBJ1-1; the D gene is possibly TRBD1 (6 bases). Trimming took 1 base from V and 1 from J, leaving 11 bases between them. Germline V gene sequence: CDR1 SGHNT, CDR2 YYREEE (reference sequence). The CDR3 extends over 15 amino acids. CDR3 nucleotides: TGTGCCAGCAGCTTGAGTAGGGGGGGGAACACTGAAGCTTTCTTT. Translation gives CASSLSRGGNTEAFF.